These T cell receptor beta chains were read from a single sample in a study of molecular identifiers for immune sequencing clone quantification. TCRdb processed the PCR reads anew with MiXCR; each CDR3 protein has one entry. This table holds tens of thousands of distinct CDR3 sequences, roughly a sixth found once. Sequencing was done on a sample of naive CD8+ T cells from blood, with Jurkat cell RNA spiked in. The source of these receptors is a human donor in good health. Some libraries in this study had Jurkat cell RNA spiked in. Both conserved end residues are part of each CDR3. A D gene is named only where the DNA matches it firmly. Size values are once, few and many counts, or a class for expanded clones, and some rows have none.

length: 16; size: many; D: .; V: TRBV14; J: TRBJ2-2; DNA: TGTGCCAGCAGCCAAGATTCAGTCCGCAGCACCGGGGAGCTGTTTTTT; CDR3: CASSQDSVRSTGELFF
length: 16; size: many; D: .; V: TRBV27; J: TRBJ1-6; DNA: TGTGCCAGCAGTTTATATCAGAGTAAAAAAAATTCACCCCTCCACTTT; CDR3: CASSLYQSKKNSPLHF
length: 14; size: .; D: .; V: TRBV27; J: TRBJ2-7; DNA: TGTGCCAGCAGACCCTCCGGACCCGCGTTCGGGCAGTACTTC; CDR3: CASRPSGPAFGQYF
length: 14; size: many; D: .; V: TRBV12-3/TRBV12-4; J: TRBJ1-5; DNA: TGTGCCAGCAGTTTTCTGGGGAGCAATCAGCCCCAGCATTTT; CDR3: CASSFLGSNQPQHF
length: 21; size: .; D: TRBD2; V: TRBV4-2; J: TRBJ2-3; DNA: TGTGCCAGCAGCCAAGTCGTAGGACTAGCGGGAGACCGCCCTAGCACAGATACGCAGTATTTT; CDR3: CASSQVVGLAGDRPSTDTQYF
length: 16; size: .; D: .; V: TRBV20-1; J: TRBJ2-3; DNA: TGCAGTGCTCCTTCCAGGGAAGGCCTTCCATTTGATACGCAGTATTTT; CDR3: CSAPSREGLPFDTQYF
length: 15; size: .; D: TRBD1; V: TRBV29-1; J: TRBJ2-3; DNA: TGCAGCGTGGATGGGACAGGGAAGGTCATTGGGACGCAGTATTTT; CDR3: CSVDGTGKVIGTQYF
length: 14; size: many; D: TRBD1; V: TRBV28; J: TRBJ2-3; DNA: TGTGCCAGCAGTCGGGACAGGCTGACGGATACGCAGTATTTT; CDR3: CASSRDRLTDTQYF
length: 15; size: many; D: .; V: TRBV12-3/TRBV12-4; J: TRBJ2-7; DNA: TGTGCCAGCAGTTCGGAGGGTGCGGGGATATACGAGCAGTACTTC; CDR3: CASSSEGAGIYEQYF
length: 12; size: many; D: .; V: TRBV4-1; J: TRBJ1-1; DNA: TGCGCCAGCAGCCCTGGGACGGATGAAGCTTTCTTT; CDR3: CASSPGTDEAFF
length: 16; size: many; D: .; V: TRBV20-1; J: TRBJ2-1; DNA: TGCAGTGCCCCGAGTATAGACATTAGCTCCTACAATGAGCAGTTCTTC; CDR3: CSAPSIDISSYNEQFF
length: 13; size: many; D: TRBD1; V: TRBV29-1; J: TRBJ1-1; DNA: TGCAGCGTTGTCGGACAGGAGAACACTGAAGCTTTCTTT; CDR3: CSVVGQENTEAFF
length: 14; size: many; D: TRBD1; V: TRBV29-1; J: TRBJ1-3; DNA: TGCAGCGGTCAGGGGGCAGGGAGTGGAAACACCATATATTTT; CDR3: CSGQGAGSGNTIYF
length: 15; size: many; D: .; V: TRBV4-1; J: TRBJ2-1; DNA: TGCGCCAGCAGCCTCGTGCAGGGCTCCTACAATGAGCAGTTCTTC; CDR3: CASSLVQGSYNEQFF
length: 16; size: once; D: TRBD2; V: TRBV7-9; J: TRBJ2-3; DNA: TGTGCCAGCAGCTCGACCGGGGGGGAAAGCACAGATACGCAGTATTTT; CDR3: CASSSTGGESTDTQYF
length: 16; size: many; D: TRBD2; V: TRBV18; J: TRBJ2-7; DNA: TGTGCCAGCTCGGATCTTCTAGCGGGGAGCTCCTACGAGCAGTACTTC; CDR3: CASSDLLAGSSYEQYF
length: 15; size: many; D: TRBD1; V: TRBV30; J: TRBJ1-5; DNA: TGTGCCTGGAAAGACAGGGGGTATAGCAATCAGCCCCAGCATTTT; CDR3: CAWKDRGYSNQPQHF
length: 17; size: many; D: .; V: TRBV6-5; J: TRBJ2-7; DNA: TGTGCCAGCAGTTACTCAGGGGTGACACCGGGGACCTACGAGCAGTACTTC; CDR3: CASSYSGVTPGTYEQYF
length: 14; size: medium-sized; D: .; V: TRBV28; J: TRBJ1-5; DNA: TGTGCCAGCAGTTTATTTAAGGGCAATCAGCCCCAGCATTTT; CDR3: CASSLFKGNQPQHF
length: 12; size: many; D: TRBD2; V: TRBV30; J: TRBJ2-1; DNA: TGTGCCTGGATCGGGGGGGCGGATGAGCAGTTCTTC; CDR3: CAWIGGADEQFF
length: 16; size: many; D: .; V: TRBV5-6; J: TRBJ2-3; DNA: TGTGCCAGCAGCTTGGATATGGGGGGGCGCACAGATACGCAGTATTTT; CDR3: CASSLDMGGRTDTQYF
length: 16; size: many; D: TRBD2; V: TRBV3-1; J: TRBJ2-3; DNA: TGTGCCAGCAGGAAATCTAGCGGGAGAGGCACAGATACGCAGTATTTT; CDR3: CASRKSSGRGTDTQYF
length: 16; size: many; D: .; V: TRBV13; J: TRBJ2-2; DNA: TGTGCCAGCAGCTTAAATTACCCTCTGAACACCGGGGAGCTGTTTTTT; CDR3: CASSLNYPLNTGELFF
length: 13; size: medium-sized; D: .; V: TRBV6-2/TRBV6-3; J: TRBJ1-5; DNA: TGTGCCAGCAACCCCCTCAGCAATCAGCCCCAGCATTTT; CDR3: CASNPLSNQPQHF
length: 13; size: .; D: TRBD1; V: TRBV25-1; J: TRBJ2-7; DNA: TGTGCCAGCAGTAAGACAGGGAAGCACGAGCAGTACTTC; CDR3: CASSKTGKHEQYF
length: 15; size: many; D: TRBD2; V: TRBV12-3/TRBV12-4; J: TRBJ2-7; DNA: TGTGCCAGCAGACGCGGACTAGCGGCCGCCTACGAGCAGTACTTC; CDR3: CASRRGLAAAYEQYF
length: 12; size: medium-sized; D: .; V: TRBV7-2; J: TRBJ2-1; DNA: TGTGCCAGCAGCTCGAACTGGGAGTGGCAGTTCTTC; CDR3: CASSSNWEWQFF
length: 14; size: many; D: TRBD1; V: TRBV4-3; J: TRBJ1-3; DNA: TGCGCCAGCAGCCGAGGGACAGGGTCCGGCACCATATATTTT; CDR3: CASSRGTGSGTIYF
length: 18; size: many; D: TRBD1; V: TRBV23-1; J: TRBJ2-2; DNA: TGCGCCAGCATACATACCGGGACAGGGGTTGTGTGCACCGGGGAGCTGTTTTTT; CDR3: CASIHTGTGVVCTGELFF
length: 18; size: many; D: TRBD1; V: TRBV6-5; J: TRBJ1-1; DNA: TGTGCCAGCAGTTACTCGAACAGGGGGCTATCCTCAAACACTGAAGCTTTCTTT; CDR3: CASSYSNRGLSSNTEAFF
length: 14; size: many; D: .; V: TRBV6-5; J: TRBJ2-2; DNA: TGTGCCAGCAGTTACGGGGTTGGGACCGGGGAGCTGTTTTTT; CDR3: CASSYGVGTGELFF
length: 18; size: many; D: TRBD1; V: TRBV9; J: TRBJ2-3; DNA: TGTGCCAGCAGCTCAAACCCGGGACAGGGGGTACCCACAGATACGCAGTATTTT; CDR3: CASSSNPGQGVPTDTQYF
length: 14; size: many; D: TRBD2; V: TRBV29-1; J: TRBJ2-5; DNA: TGCAGCGTTGAAGGGACTAGTTCCGGCGAGACCCAGTACTTC; CDR3: CSVEGTSSGETQYF
length: 14; size: once; D: TRBD2; V: TRBV12-3/TRBV12-4; J: TRBJ2-3; DNA: TGTGCCAGCAGTTTAGAGGCGGGAGGAGATACGCAGTATTTT; CDR3: CASSLEAGGDTQYF
length: 14; size: many; D: .; V: TRBV5-6; J: TRBJ1-1; DNA: TGTGCCAGCAGCTTGTGGACAAGCTACACTGAAGCTTTCTTT; CDR3: CASSLWTSYTEAFF
length: 16; size: many; D: .; V: TRBV5-1; J: TRBJ2-7; DNA: TGCGCCAGCAGCTGGAGCCTCGGTGCCTCATCCTACGAGCAGTACTTC; CDR3: CASSWSLGASSYEQYF
length: 12; size: many; D: .; V: TRBV29-1; J: TRBJ2-7; DNA: TGCAGCGCTGAGACAGGCGCCTACGAGCAGTACTTC; CDR3: CSAETGAYEQYF
length: 17; size: many; D: TRBD1; V: TRBV7-6; J: TRBJ1-5; DNA: TGTGCCAGCAGCTTAGTGGTGGATTTGGGACAGGGGAGAACCCAGCATTTT; CDR3: CASSLVVDLGQGRTQHF
length: 12; size: few; D: .; V: TRBV19; J: TRBJ2-3; DNA: TGTGCCAGCAGAGCGGACACAGATACGCAGTGTTTT; CDR3: CASRADTDTQCF
length: 12; size: .; D: .; V: TRBV11-2; J: TRBJ1-6; DNA: TGTGCCAGCAGCTATGGGTCGGGACCCCTCCACTTT; CDR3: CASSYGSGPLHF
length: 15; size: many; D: TRBD1; V: TRBV27; J: TRBJ1-2; DNA: TGTGCCAGCAGTTTATTGGGACAGGGGGTTTATGGCTACACCTTC; CDR3: CASSLLGQGVYGYTF
length: 18; size: many; D: TRBD2; V: TRBV28; J: TRBJ2-3; DNA: TGTGCCAGCAGTTTATTAGAAGGACTAGCGGGGCCCACAGATACGCAGTATTTT; CDR3: CASSLLEGLAGPTDTQYF
length: 12; size: many; D: .; V: TRBV29-1; J: TRBJ1-1; DNA: TGCAGCGTTTGGGAACAGAACACTGAAGCTTTCTTT; CDR3: CSVWEQNTEAFF
length: 14; size: many; D: .; V: TRBV29-1; J: TRBJ2-2; DNA: TGCAGCTACCGACCGGACCCAGGCACCGGGGAGCTGTTTTTT; CDR3: CSYRPDPGTGELFF
length: 17; size: medium-sized; D: TRBD2; V: TRBV6-6; J: TRBJ2-3; DNA: TGTGCCAGCACCCCGCCGGCGCGGGAGGGGGGCACAGATACGCAGTATTTT; CDR3: CASTPPAREGGTDTQYF
length: 11; size: many; D: .; V: TRBV6-6; J: TRBJ1-4; DNA: TGTGCCAGCACCCACGGGGGGAATCTGTTTTTT; CDR3: CASTHGGNLFF
length: 15; size: many; D: .; V: TRBV7-6; J: TRBJ2-7; DNA: TGTGCCAGCAGCACCGACAGTACTAGCTCCTACGAGCAGTACTTC; CDR3: CASSTDSTSSYEQYF
length: 12; size: many; D: .; V: TRBV7-9; J: TRBJ2-2; DNA: TGTGCCAGCAGGACAGACACCGGGGAGCTGTTTTTT; CDR3: CASRTDTGELFF
length: 14; size: .; D: .; V: TRBV7-9; J: TRBJ2-7; DNA: TGTGCCAGCAGCTTAGTGGCTAGCCCCAACGAGCAGTACTTC; CDR3: CASSLVASPNEQYF
length: 15; size: many; D: .; V: TRBV7-9; J: TRBJ2-7; DNA: TGTGCCAGCAGCTCTGGGGACATCTACTCCTACGAGCAGTACTTC; CDR3: CASSSGDIYSYEQYF
length: 12; size: medium-sized; D: .; V: TRBV28; J: TRBJ1-1; DNA: TGTGCCAGCAGTTTGGGGAACACTGAAGCTTTCTTT; CDR3: CASSLGNTEAFF
length: 16; size: medium-sized; D: .; V: TRBV7-2; J: TRBJ2-1; DNA: TGTGCCAGCAGCTTAGGTCCGGGAGAGTTCCTGGGTGAGCAGTTCTTC; CDR3: CASSLGPGEFLGEQFF
length: 13; size: many; D: TRBD2; V: TRBV29-1; J: TRBJ2-7; DNA: TGCAGCGTTGGACTAGCGGGAGACTACGAGCAGTACTTC; CDR3: CSVGLAGDYEQYF